Each of the 29 T cell receptor beta chains below was sequenced from the same sample in a study of T cells in localized non-small cell lung cancer. TCRdb keeps only in-frame clones here, not all; method: immunoSEQ multiplex PCR. This sample has 19,000 or so clones, with approximately 86% found just once. Sequenced here: peripheral blood mononuclear cells, sampled before any cancer treatment. All receptors derive from a male donor aged 60 or older with stage II lung adenocarcinoma.

The chain carries TRBV6-5 and TRBJ1-1, with a tentative D call TRBD1 (5 bases). The germline CDR1 and CDR2 sequences are MNHEY and SVGAGI. The CDR3 is 11 residues long. V lost 7 bases and J lost 12, with 15 bases in between. CDR3 residues: CASTYKGRTFF. Written as DNA, the CDR3 is TGTGCCAGCACTTATAAGGGGCGGACTTTCTTT.

CDR3 nucleotides: TGTGCCAGCAGCGACTTGGGACTAGCGGGAGTGAACTCCTACGAGCAGTACTTC. Its protein is CASSDLGLAGVNSYEQYF. This chain uses TRBV4-2 with TRBJ2-7; the match to TRBD2 covers 14 bases. J lost 0 bases, V lost 5 bases, and 9 bases had no gene match. The germline gives CDR1 LGHNA, CDR2 YNFKEQ. The CDR3 spans 18 residues.

V and J are TRBV27 and TRBJ2-5; maybe TRBD2 (7 bases). The CDR3 contains 14 residues. V was pared by 6 bases and J by 5 bases, with 16 bases between. The germline V gene has CDR1 MNHEY and CDR2 SMNVEV (reference sequence). The CDR3 loop is CASRGKGGTETQYF. The CDR3 DNA sequence: TGTGCCAGCAGAGGGAAGGGGGGGACGGAGACCCAGTACTTC.

CDR3 sequence (DNA): TGCAGCGCCCGGGACCTAACCATTCAGTACTTC. It is translated as CSARDLTIQYF. The J gene is TRBJ2-4, the V gene TRBV29-1; D tentatively reads TRBD1 or TRBD2 (5 bases each). The V end was cut by 7 bases, the J end by 9 bases, with 13 bases between. Germline V gene lookup returns CDR1 SQVTM and CDR2 ANQGSEA. The CDR3 length is 11 residues. The full variable domain, its missing parts supplied by reference TRBV29-1 and TRBJ2-4, is SAVISQKPSRDICQRGTSLTIQCQVDSQVTMMFWYRQQPGQSLTLIATANQGSEATYESGFVIDKFPISRPNLTFSTLTVSNMSPEDSSIYLCSARDLTIQYFGAGTRLSVL.

CDR3 in amino acids: CAISAGTGRNQPQHF. The DNA of the CDR3 is TGTGCCATCAGTGCGGGGACAGGGAGAAATCAGCCCCAGCATTTT. V gene TRBV10-3 combines with J gene TRBJ1-5, with 9 bases fitting TRBD1. Germline values: CDR1 ENHRY, CDR2 SYGVKD. The CDR3 sequence is 15 residues long. V was clipped by 4 bases and J by 4 bases; unmatched bases: 5.

The V gene is TRBV5-1, the J gene TRBJ2-7, with a possible D match to TRBD2 (6 bases). Trimming shortened V by 4 bases and J by 2 bases, and 13 bases separated the two germline ends. The CDR3 is 14 residues long. Germline V lookup: CDR1 SGHRS, CDR2 YFSETQ. The CDR3 nucleotides read TGCGCCAGCAGCGAGACGGGACTTCCCTACGAGCAGTACTTC. Translated: CASSETGLPYEQYF.

The chain couples TRBV6-1 to TRBJ1-2; 8 bases line up with TRBD1. CDR3 length: 15 amino acids. V lost 0 bases to trimming and J lost 6 bases; unmatched junction nucleotides: 6. From germline, CDR1 is MNHNS and CDR2 SASEGT. This CDR3 is CASSEAGVQGDGYTF. CDR3 bases: TGTGCCAGCAGTGAAGCAGGTGTACAGGGGGATGGCTACACCTTC.

The chain uses TRBV6-1 and TRBJ1-3, with D possibly being TRBD1 (6 bases). Trimming cost V 4 bases and J 4 bases, with 11 bases left between them. Germline V gene data show CDR1 as MNHNS and CDR2 as SASEGT. The CDR3 spans 14 residues. Here the CDR3 DNA reads TGTGCCAGCAGTGTAACCAGGGGAGGAAACACCATATATTTT. This gives the protein CASSVTRGGNTIYF.

This clone was found once. This rearrangement joins TRBV5-1 to TRBJ1-4; D might be TRBD1 (5 bases). The length of the CDR3 is 15 residues. From germline, CDR1 is SGHRS and CDR2 YFSETQ. The germline V and J ends were trimmed by 0 bases and 3 bases, with 9 bases remaining between them. As DNA, the CDR3 is TGCGCCAGCAGCTTGGAGGGGACTGCTAATGAAAAACTGTTTTTT. Translation gives CASSLEGTANEKLFF.

The rearrangement uses TRBV2 and TRBJ2-5; D gene uncertain. This CDR3 region has 14 residues. From germline, CDR1 is SNHLY and CDR2 FYNNEI. Trimming shortened V by 4 bases and J by 0 bases, and 9 bases separated the two germline ends. The CDR3 here is CASSVGSYQETQYF. For the CDR3, the DNA is TGTGCCAGCAGTGTAGGGTCGTACCAAGAGACCCAGTACTTC.

The gene calls are TRBV19 and TRBJ1-5; 7 nucleotides agree with TRBD1. The V segment lost 10 bases and the J segment 9 bases; nucleotides outside the gene matches: 18. Germline V gives CDR1 LNHDA, CDR2 SQIVND (reference sequence). The CDR3 length is 15 residues. Here the CDR3 DNA reads TGTGCCACCAGGGGGAGGTCTGGAGGGGAGCGGCCCCAGCATTTT. Encoded protein: CATRGRSGGERPQHF.

The rearrangement joins TRBV10-3 to TRBJ2-1; 10 bases align to TRBD2. J was trimmed by 7 bases and V by 5 bases; bases with no gene match: 8. The CDR3 contains 15 residues. CDR1 ENHRY and CDR2 SYGVKD come from the germline V gene. In DNA form, the CDR3 reads TGTGCCATCAGTATCCTAGCGGGAGCCGGTAATGAGCAGTTCTTC. This gives the protein CAISILAGAGNEQFF.

This clone was observed once. The chain links TRBV14 to TRBJ2-1; tentative D call: TRBD2 (5 bases). This CDR3 is 13 amino acids long. V gave up 0 bases and J gave up 13 bases, with 13 bases separating them. The germline gives CDR1 SGHDN, CDR2 FVKESK. The CDR3 nucleotides read TGTGCCAGCAGCCAAGAAAGGCGGACTCTCCAGTTCTTC. Translated, it gives CASSQERRTLQFF.

The chain joins TRBV6-1 to TRBJ2-3; unclear D gene. The CDR3 consists of 14 residues. Between the trimmed V and J ends, which lost 1 base and 10 bases, there was a span of 15 bases. Germline lookup yields CDR1 MNHNS and CDR2 SASEGT. CDR3 amino acids: CASSEVQPKGAQYF. The CDR3 coding sequence is TGTGCCAGCAGTGAAGTACAGCCCAAGGGTGCGCAGTATTTT.

DNA for the CDR3: TGTGCCAGCAGTTTCACTACCAATGAGCAGTTCTTC. This sequence encodes CASSFTTNEQFF. The genes are TRBV28 and TRBJ2-1; D gene uncertain. The CDR3 sequence is 12 residues long. The V gene lost 3 bases and the J gene lost 6 bases, with 6 bases spanning the gap. Germline-derived CDR1 and CDR2 are MDHEN and SYDVKM. Supplemented by reference TRBV28 and TRBJ2-1, the full variable domain reads DVKVTQSSRYLVKRTGEKVFLECVQDMDHENMFWYRQDPGLGLRLIYFSYDVKMKEKGDIPEGYSVSREKKERFSLILESASTNQTSMYLCASSFTTNEQFFGPGTRLTVL.

Only one count was recorded for this clone. The chain joins TRBV5-4 to TRBJ1-1, with TRBD1 matching 7 bases. The CDR3 is 17 residues long. Trimming at V came to 4 bases and at J to 4 bases, leaving 16 bases not matched to a gene. Per the germline V gene, CDR1 is SGHNT and CDR2 is YYREEE (reference sequence). DNA for the CDR3: TGTGCCAGCAGCCCCGACAGGGTTTCGCTCCGTGGCACTGAAGCTTTCTTT. Protein: CASSPDRVSLRGTEAFF.

This sequence joins TRBV6-1 and TRBJ1-2; no firm D call. V dropped 5 bases and J dropped 5 bases, with 12 bases sitting between them. The CDR3 sequence is 13 residues long. The germline V gene has CDR1 MNHNS and CDR2 SASEGT. The CDR3 spells CASSMGRAYGYTF. The CDR3 DNA reads TGTGCCAGCAGTATGGGTCGGGCATATGGCTACACCTTC.

In its sample, this clone was seen once. The rearrangement uses TRBV7-6 and TRBJ2-5, with a possible D match to TRBD2 (5 bases). The CDR3 contains 14 residues. Germline loops: CDR1 SGHVS, CDR2 FNYEAQ. V shed 5 bases and J shed 5 bases, with 15 bases lying between them. The CDR3 here is CASSPTSGEETQYF. DNA of the CDR3: TGTGCCAGCAGCCCCACGTCCGGGGAGGAGACCCAGTACTTC.

The rearrangement uses TRBV28 and TRBJ2-3; 9 nucleotides match TRBD2. Germline V lookup: CDR1 MDHEN, CDR2 SYDVKM. CDR3 length: 16 amino acids. The V segment lost 2 bases and the J segment 4 bases; nucleotides outside the gene matches: 7. In DNA, the CDR3 is TGTGCCAGCAGTTTAGTCGCGGGAGGGCCCCCAGATACGCAGTATTTT. It is translated as CASSLVAGGPPDTQYF.

The chain employs TRBV4-2 and TRBJ2-7; 7 bases map to TRBD1. V shed 1 base, J shed 0 bases, and the junction held 3 bases outside the gene matches. Per germline, CDR1 LGHNA and CDR2 YNFKEQ. The CDR3 totals 15 residues. The CDR3 DNA follows: TGTGCCAGCAGCCAAGTATGGGACAGCTCCTACGAGCAGTACTTC. Residues: CASSQVWDSSYEQYF.

The rearrangement uses TRBV18 and TRBJ2-1, with 12 bases lining up with TRBD1. V was pared by 5 bases and J by 6 bases, with 5 bases of the junction left unmatched. The CDR3 length is 15 residues. Germline CDR1 KGHSH, CDR2 LQKENI. The CDR3 is CASSYGTGGPNEQFF. In DNA, the CDR3 is TGTGCCAGCTCATACGGGACAGGGGGCCCCAATGAGCAGTTCTTC.

The gene calls are TRBV6-1 and TRBJ2-7, with D perhaps matching TRBD1 (5 bases). Germline CDR1 MNHNS, CDR2 SASEGT. CDR3 length: 13 residues. V was trimmed by 6 bases and J by 1 base, leaving 10 bases between them. CDR3 coding DNA: TGTGCCAGCAGGAACCAGGGATCCTACGAGCAGTACTTC. Translated, it gives CASRNQGSYEQYF.

The genes are TRBV6-1 and TRBJ1-6, with D unclear. This CDR3 is built from 13 residues. The V gene lost 6 bases and the J gene lost 13 bases, with 16 bases spanning the gap. Germline CDR1 is MNHNS and CDR2 is SASEGT. The CDR3 DNA reads as TGTGCCAGCAGGACCCCCTTTGGGAGGCCCCTCCACTTT. This codes for CASRTPFGRPLHF.

The genes are TRBV9 and TRBJ2-3; 15 bases match TRBD2. This CDR3 has 16 residues. V trimming: 4 bases; J trimming: 3 bases; junction bases outside the gene matches: 3. In germline, CDR1 is SGDLS, CDR2 YYNGEE. The CDR3 DNA reads as TGTGCCAGCAGCTCCGGGACTAGCGGGAGGACAGATACGCAGTATTTT. Amino acid sequence: CASSSGTSGRTDTQYF.

V gene TRBV23-1 combines with J gene TRBJ2-1; maybe TRBD1 (6 bases). TRBV23-1 is marked as an open reading frame, function uncertain. The V and J ends lost 4 bases and 10 bases respectively, with 17 bases between them. The CDR3 length is 14 residues. Written as DNA, the CDR3 is TGCGCCAGCAGTCCCTCAAACAGAGGACAGGAGCAGTTCTTC. This sequence encodes CASSPSNRGQEQFF.

This CDR3 reads CASSSFGTPDNEQFF. CDR3 nucleotides: TGTGCCAGCAGTTCATTCGGGACCCCGGACAATGAGCAGTTCTTC. The gene calls are TRBV25-1 and TRBJ2-1, with D tentatively TRBD1 or TRBD2 (5 bases each). V was trimmed by 5 bases and J by 5 bases, leaving 16 bases between them. In germline, CDR1 is MGHDK, CDR2 SYGVNS. The CDR3 loop spans 15 amino acids.

V and J are TRBV7-9 and TRBJ2-3; the D gene is possibly TRBD2 (5 bases). CDR3 size: 16 residues. CDR1 and CDR2 from the germline V gene are SEHNR and FQNEAQ (reference sequence). The V end lost 7 bases, the J end lost 5 bases, and 22 bases lay between the germline ends. CDR3 residues: CASTPGSLPLVDTQYF. DNA of the CDR3: TGTGCCAGCACCCCGGGGTCCTTACCGTTGGTAGATACGCAGTATTTT.

The CDR3, as DNA: TGTGCCAGCTCCGACAGGGTGGCTGGAAACACCATATATTTT. This encodes CASSDRVAGNTIYF. This chain connects TRBV25-1 to TRBJ1-3, with TRBD1 matching 7 bases. CDR1 MGHDK and CDR2 SYGVNS come from the germline V gene. The J segment lost 2 bases and the V segment lost 8 bases, leaving 6 bases of the junction unmatched. The CDR3 has 14 amino acids.

The sample holds one count of this clone. The junction shows a germline mismatch at one end, possibly a read error. CDR3: CASSEGGDFSQTHSF. In DNA form, the CDR3 reads TGTGCCAGCAGTGAAGGGGGGGACTTCTCCCAAACCCATTCTTTC. The chain employs TRBV6-1 and TRBJ2-7, with D possibly being TRBD2 (6 bases). The CDR3 loop spans 15 amino acids. Per the germline V gene, CDR1 is MNHNS and CDR2 is SASEGT.